The following is a TCR beta chain sequence with its context. Its antigen is still unknown. These data are taken from a study of T cell responses to AZD1222 COVID-19 vaccine. Germline V lookup: CDR1 GTSNPN, CDR2 SVGIG (reference sequence). The CDR3 is 14 amino acids. Trimming shortened V by 2 bases and J by 1 base, and 11 bases separated the two germline ends. The protocol was immunoSEQ multiplex PCR, while the TCRdb copy is restricted to in-frame clones and leaves out a portion. This table has under 200,000 clones, about nine tenths appearing once. Study outcomes and limitations: The number of AZD1222 recipients seropositive at baseline was only six. Repertoires were obtained solely post-peak T cell response.

Sample: peripheral blood, taken on day 0 of AZD1222 vaccination. This clonotype originated in an adult in good health. This rearrangement joins TRBV30 to TRBJ1-1, with TRBD1 as a possible D gene (6 bases). CDR3 amino acids: CAWSPGQTNTEAFF. For the CDR3, the DNA is TGTGCCTGGAGTCCGGGACAAACGAACACTGAAGCTTTCTTT. Supplemented by reference TRBV30 and TRBJ1-1, the full variable domain reads SQTIHQWPATLVQPVGSPLSLECTVEGTSNPNLYWYRQAAGRGLQLLFYSVGIGQISSEVPQNLSASRPQDRQFILSSKKLLLSDSGFYLCAWSPGQTNTEAFFGQGTRLTVV.